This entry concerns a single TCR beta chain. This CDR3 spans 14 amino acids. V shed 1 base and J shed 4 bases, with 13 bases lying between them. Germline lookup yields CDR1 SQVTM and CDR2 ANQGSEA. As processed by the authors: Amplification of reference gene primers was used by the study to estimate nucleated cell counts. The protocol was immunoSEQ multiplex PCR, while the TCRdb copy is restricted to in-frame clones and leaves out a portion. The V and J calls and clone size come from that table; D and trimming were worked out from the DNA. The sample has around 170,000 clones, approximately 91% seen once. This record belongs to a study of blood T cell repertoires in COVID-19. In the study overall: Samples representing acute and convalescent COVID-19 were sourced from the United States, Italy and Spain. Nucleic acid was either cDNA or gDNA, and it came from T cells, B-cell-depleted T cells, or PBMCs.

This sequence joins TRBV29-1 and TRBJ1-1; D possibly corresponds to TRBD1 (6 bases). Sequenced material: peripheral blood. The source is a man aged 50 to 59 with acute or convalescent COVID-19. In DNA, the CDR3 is TGCAGCGTTGAAGTGGGGACATTGAGCACTGAAGCTTTCTTT. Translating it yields CSVEVGTLSTEAFF. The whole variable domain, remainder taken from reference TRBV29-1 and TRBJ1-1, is SAVISQKPSRDICQRGTSLTIQCQVDSQVTMMFWYRQQPGQSLTLIATANQGSEATYESGFVIDKFPISRPNLTFSTLTVSNMSPEDSSIYLCSVEVGTLSTEAFFGQGTRLTVV.